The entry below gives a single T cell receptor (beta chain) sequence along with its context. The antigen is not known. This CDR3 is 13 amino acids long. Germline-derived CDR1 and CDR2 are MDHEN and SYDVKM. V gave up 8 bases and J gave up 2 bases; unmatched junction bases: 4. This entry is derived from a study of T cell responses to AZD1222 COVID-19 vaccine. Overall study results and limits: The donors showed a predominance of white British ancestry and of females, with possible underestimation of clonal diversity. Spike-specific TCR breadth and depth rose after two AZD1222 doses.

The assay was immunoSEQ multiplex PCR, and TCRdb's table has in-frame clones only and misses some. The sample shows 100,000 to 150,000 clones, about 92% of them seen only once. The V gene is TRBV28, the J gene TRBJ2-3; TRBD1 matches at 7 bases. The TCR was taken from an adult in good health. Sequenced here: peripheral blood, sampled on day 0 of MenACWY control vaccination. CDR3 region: CASQGQNTDTQYF. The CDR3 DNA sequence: TGTGCCAGCCAGGGACAGAACACAGATACGCAGTATTTT.